This T cell receptor beta chain was identified in a study of blood T cell repertoires in COVID-19. Background on the study: Spain, Italy and the United States supplied samples that represented acute and convalescent COVID-19. From T cells, B-cell-depleted T cells, or PBMCs came the material, which was cDNA or gDNA.

Original processing notes: The assay estimated nucleated cells by amplifying reference gene primers. TCRdb's copy holds only in-frame clones and misses some; the assay was immunoSEQ multiplex PCR. V, J and clone size were drawn from that table, and D and trimming were deduced from the DNA. The sample has 500,000 to 600,000 clones; roughly nine tenths are singletons. Seattle's cohort entered during active infection and was followed longitudinally. Trimming at V came to 1 base and at J to 4 bases, leaving 8 bases not matched to a gene. CDR1 is SGDLS and CDR2 is YYNGEE in the germline V gene. CDR3 length equals 17 residues.

This clonotype was sampled from a woman aged 45-60 years with COVID-19, enrolled during active disease. The chain carries TRBV9 and TRBJ2-6; TRBD2 matches at 7 bases. The sample comprised peripheral blood. Written as DNA, the CDR3 is TGTGCCAGCAGCGTAATGGGGGGGAGCCCCGGGGCCAACGTCCTGACTTTC. Residues: CASSVMGGSPGANVLTF.